This T cell receptor (beta chain) emerged from a study of T-cell memory formation after mild COVID-19. Whole-study findings and limits: Clones contracting across day 15 to 85 had a balanced CD4/CD8 profile; later expanding clones leaned CD4+.

TCRdb re-called the 5' RACE reads with MiXCR, one entry per CDR3 protein. Of around 310,000 distinct CDR3 sequences in the sample, about 20% are singletons; the top ten hold around 20%. Concerning this clonotype itself: Its target is unknown.

Material: PBMCs or a T cell subset sorted from them (not recorded which). The TCR originated in a man younger than 35 who had mild COVID-19 (a few samples of this study predate the infection). Cell type and time point are not known.

The CDR3, as DNA: TGTGCCAGCAGTAAAAAGTTGGAGCAGTTCTTC. Translation: CASSKKLEQFF. The chain combines TRBV25-1 with TRBJ2-1; D gene uncertain. This CDR3 is built from 11 residues. Trimming left V 5 bases short and J 10 bases short, with 9 bases between. Germline V gene lookup returns CDR1 MGHDK and CDR2 SYGVNS.